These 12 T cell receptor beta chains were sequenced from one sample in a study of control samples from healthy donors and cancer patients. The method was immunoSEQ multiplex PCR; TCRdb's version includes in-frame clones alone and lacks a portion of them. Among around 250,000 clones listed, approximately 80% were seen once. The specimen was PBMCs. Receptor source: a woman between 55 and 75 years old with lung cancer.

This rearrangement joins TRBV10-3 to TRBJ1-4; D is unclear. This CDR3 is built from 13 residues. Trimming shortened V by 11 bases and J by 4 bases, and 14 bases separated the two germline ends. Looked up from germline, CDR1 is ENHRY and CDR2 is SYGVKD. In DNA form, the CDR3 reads TGTGCCTCCGGGAACGGTATTAATGAAAAACTGTTTTTT. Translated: CASGNGINEKLFF.

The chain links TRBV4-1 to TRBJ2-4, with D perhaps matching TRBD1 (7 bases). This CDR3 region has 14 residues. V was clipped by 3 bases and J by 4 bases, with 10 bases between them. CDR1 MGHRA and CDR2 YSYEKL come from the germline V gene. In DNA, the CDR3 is TGCGCCAGCAGCCAGACAGGGAGGAAAAACATTCAGTACTTC. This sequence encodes CASSQTGRKNIQYF.

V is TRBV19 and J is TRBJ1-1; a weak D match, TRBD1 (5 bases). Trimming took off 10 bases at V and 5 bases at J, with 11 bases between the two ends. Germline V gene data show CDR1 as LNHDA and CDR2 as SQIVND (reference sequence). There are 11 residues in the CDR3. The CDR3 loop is CATLRGTEAFF. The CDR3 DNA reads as TGTGCCACTCTTAGGGGTACTGAAGCTTTCTTT.

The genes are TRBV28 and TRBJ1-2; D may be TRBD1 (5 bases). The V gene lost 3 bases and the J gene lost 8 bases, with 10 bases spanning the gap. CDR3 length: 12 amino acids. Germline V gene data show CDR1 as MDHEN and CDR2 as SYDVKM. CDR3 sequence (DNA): TGTGCCAGCAGTTTGGCAGGGCGAGGCTACACCTTC. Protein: CASSLAGRGYTF.

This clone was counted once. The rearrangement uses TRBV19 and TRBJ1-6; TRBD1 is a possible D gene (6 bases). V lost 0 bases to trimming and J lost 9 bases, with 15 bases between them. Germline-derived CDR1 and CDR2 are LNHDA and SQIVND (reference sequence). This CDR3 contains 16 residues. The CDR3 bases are TGTGCCAGTAGTATAGAGGGCCAGGGGATGGGTTCACCCCTCCACTTT. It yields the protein CASSIEGQGMGSPLHF.

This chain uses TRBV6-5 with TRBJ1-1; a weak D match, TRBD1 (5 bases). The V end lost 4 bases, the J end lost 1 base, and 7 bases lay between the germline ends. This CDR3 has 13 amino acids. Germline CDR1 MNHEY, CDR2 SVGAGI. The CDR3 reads CASSLTENTEAFF. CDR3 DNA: TGTGCCAGCAGTTTGACAGAGAACACTGAAGCTTTCTTT.

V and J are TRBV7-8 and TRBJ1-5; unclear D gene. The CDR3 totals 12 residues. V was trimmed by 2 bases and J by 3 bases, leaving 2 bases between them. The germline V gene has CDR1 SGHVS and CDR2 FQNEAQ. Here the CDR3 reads CASSLYNQPQHF. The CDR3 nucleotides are TGTGCCAGCAGCTTATACAATCAGCCCCAGCATTTT.

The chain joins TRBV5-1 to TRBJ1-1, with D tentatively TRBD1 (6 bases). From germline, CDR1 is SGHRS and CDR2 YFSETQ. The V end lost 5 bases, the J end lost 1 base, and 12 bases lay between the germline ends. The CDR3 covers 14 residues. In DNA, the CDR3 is TGCGCCAGCAGGCCCCCGGGGGCGAACACTGAAGCTTTCTTT. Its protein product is CASRPPGANTEAFF.

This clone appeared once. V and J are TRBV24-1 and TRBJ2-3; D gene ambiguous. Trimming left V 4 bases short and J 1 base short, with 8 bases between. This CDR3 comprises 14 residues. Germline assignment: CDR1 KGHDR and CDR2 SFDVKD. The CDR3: CATSEGMGTDTQYF. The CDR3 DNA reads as TGTGCCACCAGTGAAGGTATGGGCACAGATACGCAGTATTTT.

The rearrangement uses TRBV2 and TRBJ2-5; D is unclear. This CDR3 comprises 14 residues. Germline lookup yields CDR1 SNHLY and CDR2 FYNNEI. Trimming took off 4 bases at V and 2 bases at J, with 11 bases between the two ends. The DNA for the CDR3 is TGTGCCAGCAGTGTTGGGCAGCCTCAAGAGACCCAGTACTTC. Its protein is CASSVGQPQETQYF.

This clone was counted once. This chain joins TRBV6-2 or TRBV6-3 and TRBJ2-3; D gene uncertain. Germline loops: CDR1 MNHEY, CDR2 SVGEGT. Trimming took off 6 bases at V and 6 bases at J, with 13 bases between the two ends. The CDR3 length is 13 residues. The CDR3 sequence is CASSGTHTDTQYF. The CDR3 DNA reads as TGTGCCAGCAGCGGAACGCACACGGATACGCAGTATTTT.

CDR3 DNA: TGTGCCAGCAGTCCCCAGGGGCGAAGTGCTGGAAACACCATATATTTT. Encoded protein: CASSPQGRSAGNTIYF. V usage is TRBV7-2 and J usage is TRBJ1-3; D possibly corresponds to TRBD1 (6 bases). The CDR3 sequence is 16 residues long. V lost 6 bases and J lost 2, with 17 bases in between. Germline V gene lookup returns CDR1 SGHTA and CDR2 FQGNSA.